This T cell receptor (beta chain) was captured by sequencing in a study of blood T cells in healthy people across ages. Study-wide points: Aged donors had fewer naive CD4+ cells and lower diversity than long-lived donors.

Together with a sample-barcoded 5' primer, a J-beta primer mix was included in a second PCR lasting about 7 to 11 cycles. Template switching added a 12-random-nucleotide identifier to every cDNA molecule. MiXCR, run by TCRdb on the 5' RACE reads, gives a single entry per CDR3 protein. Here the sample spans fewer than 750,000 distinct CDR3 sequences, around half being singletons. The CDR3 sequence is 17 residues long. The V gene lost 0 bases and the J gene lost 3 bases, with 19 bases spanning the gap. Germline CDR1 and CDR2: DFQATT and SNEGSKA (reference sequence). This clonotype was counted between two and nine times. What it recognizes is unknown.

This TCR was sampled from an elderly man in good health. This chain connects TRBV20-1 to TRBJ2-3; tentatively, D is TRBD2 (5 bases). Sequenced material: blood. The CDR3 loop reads CSARDAISATGTDTQYF. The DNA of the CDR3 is TGCAGTGCTAGAGACGCGATTAGCGCCACGGGGACAGATACGCAGTATTTT.